The 4 T cell receptor beta chains given below trace back to one sample, sequenced in a study of cytotoxic CD8 clonotypes in ibrutinib-treated CLL. The table came from immunoSEQ multiplex PCR; TCRdb's copy has only in-frame clones and leaves some out. This repertoire shows about 300,000 clones, roughly 76% found once; its top ten account for approximately 5.6%. Specimen: PBMCs, collected at disease progression, from a patient treated with ibrutinib. These receptors were collected from a human donor with chronic lymphocytic leukemia.

This chain joins TRBV4-1 and TRBJ2-3; D not resolved. CDR1 is MGHRA, CDR2 YSYEKL, per germline. V was shortened by 1 base and J by 0 bases, with 14 bases between the two germline ends. The CDR3 has 17 amino acids. This CDR3 reads CASSQVISRASTDTQYF. For the CDR3, the DNA is TGCGCCAGCAGCCAAGTTATCAGCAGAGCTAGCACAGATACGCAGTATTTT.

The gene calls are TRBV11-2 and TRBJ1-4, with no clear D. The V end lost 4 bases, the J end lost 0 bases, and 9 bases lay between the germline ends. Per the germline V gene, CDR1 is SGHAT and CDR2 is FQNNGV. CDR3 length: 15 amino acids. The CDR3, as DNA: TGTGCCAGCAGCTCCGCGGATTCAACTAATGAAAAACTGTTTTTT. Translating it yields CASSSADSTNEKLFF.

This clone was detected only a few times. J is TRBJ2-7 and V is TRBV2; D possibly corresponds to TRBD1 (7 bases). Trimming removed 1 base from V and 9 bases from J, with 28 bases in between. Germline V gene sequence: CDR1 SNHLY, CDR2 FYNNEI. This CDR3 is built from 18 residues. CDR3: CASSEVSALDRWQAGQYF. CDR3 DNA: TGTGCCAGCAGTGAAGTTTCGGCCCTGGACAGGTGGCAAGCGGGGCAGTACTTC.

The rearrangement links TRBV5-8 to TRBJ1-4; D gene uncertain. CDR3 length: 15 residues. V was trimmed by 1 base and J by 8 bases, leaving 15 bases between them. Germline V gene sequence: CDR1 SGHTS, CDR2 YDEGEE. This CDR3 reads CASSLYRPVREKLFF. As DNA, the CDR3 is TGTGCCAGCAGCTTGTACAGACCAGTACGGGAAAAACTGTTTTTT.